Shown below are 23 T cell receptor beta chains from a single sample sequenced in a study of early T cells in non-severe SARS-CoV-2 infection. From the 5' RACE reads, TCRdb called clonotypes with MiXCR, one entry per CDR3 protein. The sample carries 26,000 or so distinct CDR3 sequences, more than 3.5% recorded once. The sequenced sample consisted of whole blood. These receptors were obtained from an adult who was a healthcare worker with PCR-confirmed SARS-CoV-2 infection or an uninfected control (not recorded which).

This clonotype was recorded at least ten times. The chain joins TRBV29-1 to TRBJ2-2, with 7 bases that match TRBD1. Germline CDR1 reads SQVTM; CDR2 reads ANQGSEA. The CDR3 is 15 amino acids. Trimming took 4 bases from V and 0 from J; bases not matched to a gene: 5. CDR3 residues: CSVVWGQSNTGELFF. The CDR3 nucleotides read TGCAGCGTTGTGTGGGGACAGTCGAACACCGGGGAGCTGTTTTTT.

This clonotype was counted at least ten times. The chain carries TRBV20-1 and TRBJ2-1; D not resolved. This CDR3 is 15 amino acids long. Germline V CDR1 and CDR2: DFQATT, SNEGSKA (reference sequence). Trimming removed 0 bases at V and 1 base at J, with 10 bases between. CDR3 nucleotides: TGCAGTGCTAGAGATCCCCTCGGATCCTACAATGAGCAGTTCTTC. Its protein product is CSARDPLGSYNEQFF.

This clonotype has only a few counts. The rearrangement uses TRBV4-1 and TRBJ2-1; TRBD1 matches 9 bases. This CDR3 is 15 amino acids long. Losses at the gene ends were 3 bases for V and 5 bases for J; bases not matched to a gene: 5. Germline CDR1 MGHRA, CDR2 YSYEKL. The CDR3 spells CASSHGDRDDNEQFF. The CDR3 DNA reads TGCGCCAGCAGCCATGGGGACAGGGACGACAATGAGCAGTTCTTC.

There are many counts of this clonotype. The rearrangement uses TRBV27 and TRBJ2-1; 10 bases fit TRBD1. V lost 5 bases to trimming and J lost 10 bases; unmatched junction nucleotides: 11. The CDR3 is 15 amino acids. CDR1 MNHEY and CDR2 SMNVEV come from the germline V gene (reference sequence). CDR3 amino acids: CASSNSGQGRGEQFF. For the CDR3, the DNA is TGTGCCAGCAGTAACTCGGGACAGGGGCGGGGAGAGCAGTTCTTC.

This clonotype has ten or more counts. The rearrangement uses TRBV5-8 and TRBJ2-3, with 7 bases identical to TRBD2. The length of the CDR3 is 16 residues. CDR1 is SGHTS and CDR2 is YDEGEE in the germline V gene. Trimming removed 2 bases from V and 0 bases from J; junction bases left unmatched: 6. As DNA, the CDR3 is TGTGCCAGCAGCTTATCACTAGCGCGAAGCACAGATACGCAGTATTTT. Its protein product is CASSLSLARSTDTQYF.

This clonotype was found a few times. This chain connects TRBV5-1 to TRBJ2-7; D is uncertain. Per the germline V gene, CDR1 is SGHRS and CDR2 is YFSETQ. Trimming left V 0 bases short and J 2 bases short, with 15 bases between. The CDR3 runs to 16 residues. In DNA, the CDR3 is TGCGCCAGCAGCTTGGAAGGAACCAGAGCTACCTACGAGCAGTACTTC. This translates into CASSLEGTRATYEQYF.

This clonotype was picked up many times. J is TRBJ2-2 and V is TRBV12-3 or TRBV12-4; 8 positions agree with TRBD2. Trimming cost V 6 bases and J 4 bases; bases outside gene matches: 4. This CDR3 is 14 amino acids long. CDR3 protein: CASSREGGTGELFF. The CDR3 region has the DNA TGTGCCAGCAGCCGGGAGGGCGGCACCGGGGAGCTGTTTTTT.

This clonotype was observed at least ten times. The chain employs TRBV12-3 or TRBV12-4 and TRBJ2-7; TRBD2 agrees at 8 bases. The CDR3 sequence is 15 residues long. V lost 3 bases to trimming and J lost 4 bases; unmatched junction nucleotides: 8. CDR3 sequence (DNA): TGTGCCAGCAGTTTCGGGGCTAGCGGGTTGTACGAGCAGTACTTC. Amino acid sequence: CASSFGASGLYEQYF.

The sample holds many counts of this clonotype. J is TRBJ1-6 and V is TRBV7-9; D uncertain. V shed 1 base and J shed 6 bases, with 10 bases lying between them. CDR1 is SEHNR, CDR2 FQNEAQ, per germline (reference sequence). This CDR3 spans 15 amino acids. The CDR3, as DNA: TGTGCCAGCAGCTTAGGAGGCACCCTTAATTCACCCCTCCACTTT. Translated, it gives CASSLGGTLNSPLHF.

This clonotype was observed at least ten times. The V gene is TRBV6-1, the J gene TRBJ2-1, with D hard to call. V was clipped by 0 bases and J by 9 bases, with 15 bases between them. Germline CDR1 and CDR2: MNHNS and SASEGT. The CDR3 extends over 15 amino acids. The CDR3 DNA reads TGTGCCAGCAGTGAAGCGCTTGTTGGTACGGGTGAGCAGTTCTTC. Amino acid sequence: CASSEALVGTGEQFF.

This clonotype has at least ten counts. This chain uses TRBV6-5 with TRBJ2-1; 7 bases map to TRBD2. Germline V CDR1 and CDR2: MNHEY, SVGAGI. The CDR3 covers 15 residues. V lost 4 bases to trimming and J lost 6 bases; unmatched junction nucleotides: 9. The DNA of the CDR3 is TGTGCCAGCAGTTTACGGGAGGCGCGAACCAATGAGCAGTTCTTC. Protein product: CASSLREARTNEQFF.

This clonotype is medium-sized (0.01 to 0.1%) by share. CDR3: CASSDRRGEKLFF. DNA of the CDR3: TGCGCCAGCAGTGACAGGCGGGGAGAAAAACTGTTTTTT. The V call is TRBV10-2, the J call TRBJ1-4; the D is unclear. V was trimmed by 3 bases and J by 8 bases, leaving 10 bases between them. This CDR3 is 13 amino acids long. In germline, CDR1 is WSHSY, CDR2 SAAADI.

This clonotype was seen a few times. The V and J genes are TRBV7-2 and TRBJ2-4, with 7 bases matching TRBD1. J gave up 0 bases and V 5 bases, and 4 bases lay outside the gene matches. Per germline, CDR1 SGHTA and CDR2 FQGNSA. CDR3 length equals 15 residues. The CDR3 reads CASSQGVSAKNIQYF. DNA for the CDR3: TGTGCCAGCAGCCAGGGGGTGTCAGCCAAAAACATTCAGTACTTC.

As regards this clonotype: Being one base from a much bigger clone, this may be a read error. V usage is TRBV29-1 and J usage is TRBJ2-2; D unresolved. The V end lost 3 bases, the J end lost 6 bases, and 11 bases lay between the germline ends. Per the germline V gene, CDR1 is SQVTM and CDR2 is ANQGSEA. The CDR3 contains 13 residues. The CDR3 DNA reads TGCAGCGTTGAGATGTGGAGCTCCGGGGAGCTGTTTTTT. It is translated as CSVEMWSSGELFF.

This clonotype was picked up a small number of times. The chain has TRBV20-1 and TRBJ2-4, with TRBD1 matching 9 bases. In germline, CDR1 is DFQATT, CDR2 SNEGSKA (reference sequence). The CDR3 consists of 15 residues. Germline trimming cut 0 bases from V and 6 bases from J; bases unmatched to any gene: 6. The CDR3 coding sequence is TGCAGTGCTAGAGATGTTCGACAGGGGGTAAACATTCAGTACTTC. It encodes CSARDVRQGVNIQYF.

At least ten counts were recorded for this clonotype. The chain carries TRBV7-9 and TRBJ2-1; 8 bases agree with TRBD2. From germline, CDR1 is SEHNR and CDR2 FQNEAQ (reference sequence). Unmatched junction bases numbered 3, after V lost 0 bases and J lost 2 bases. The CDR3 totals 16 residues. The chain's CDR3 is CASSLALAGTYNEQFF. The CDR3 DNA is TGTGCCAGCAGCTTAGCGCTAGCGGGCACCTACAATGAGCAGTTCTTC. The complete variable domain, with remaining parts taken from reference TRBV7-9 and TRBJ2-1, reads DTGVSQNPRHKITKRGQNVTFRCDPISEHNRLYWYRQTLGQGPEFLTYFQNEAQLEKSRLLSDRFSAERPKGSFSTLEIQRTEQGDSAMYLCASSLALAGTYNEQFFGPGTRLTVL.

This clonotype was observed many times. V gene TRBV4-1 combines with J gene TRBJ2-7; perhaps TRBD1 as D (5 bases). V was trimmed by 0 bases and J by 4 bases, leaving 13 bases between them. The germline V gene has CDR1 MGHRA and CDR2 YSYEKL. The CDR3 extends over 15 amino acids. Here the CDR3 DNA reads TGCGCCAGCAGCCAAGATGGACACGGCGAATACGAGCAGTACTTC. The encoded protein is CASSQDGHGEYEQYF.

This clonotype has a count of ten or more. The rearrangement links TRBV24-1 to TRBJ2-2; no firm D call. Germline V gene lookup returns CDR1 KGHDR and CDR2 SFDVKD. The V and J ends lost 3 bases and 6 bases respectively, with 7 bases between them. The CDR3 length is 13 residues. CDR3 loop: CATSDDLSGELFF. CDR3 coding DNA: TGTGCCACCAGTGATGACTTATCCGGGGAGCTGTTTTTT.

The chain employs TRBV3-1 and TRBJ1-4, with D tentatively TRBD1 (5 bases). Germline V lookup: CDR1 LGHDT, CDR2 YNNKEL (reference sequence). The CDR3 is 16 residues long. The germline V and J ends were trimmed by 0 bases and 8 bases, with 16 bases remaining between them. The CDR3 spells CASSQDLSGYREKLFF. The CDR3 DNA reads as TGTGCCAGCAGCCAAGATCTATCAGGGTATCGGGAAAAACTGTTTTTT.

About this clonotype itself: Being one base from a much bigger clone, this may be a read error. This chain joins TRBV10-3 and TRBJ2-3, with 7 bases identical to TRBD2. There are 14 residues in the CDR3. Germline values: CDR1 ENHRY, CDR2 SYGVKD. The CDR3 is CPISPGRGTDTQYF. The CDR3 region has the DNA TGTCCCATCAGTCCTGGGAGGGGAACAGATACGCAGTATTTT.

This clonotype came up many times. V is TRBV20-1 and J is TRBJ2-3, with D possibly matching TRBD2 (5 bases). Germline V gives CDR1 DFQATT, CDR2 SNEGSKA (reference sequence). V was shortened by 6 bases and J by 4 bases, with 14 bases between the two germline ends. This CDR3 has 13 amino acids. CDR3 sequence (DNA): TGCAGTGCACGGGCCTCCGGGGCAGATACGCAGTATTTT. Translating gives CSARASGADTQYF.

The V call is TRBV6-2 or TRBV6-3, the J call TRBJ2-2, with 7 bases identical to TRBD2. The CDR3 runs 16 residues. V was clipped by 8 bases and J by 5 bases; unmatched bases: 14. Per germline, CDR1 MNHEY and CDR2 SVGEGT. Written as DNA, the CDR3 is TGTGCCAGCTCTCGTGGGCGGGAGACTCGGACCGGGGAGCTGTTTTTT. It yields the protein CASSRGRETRTGELFF.

Judged by abundance, this clonotype is medium-sized. DNA for the CDR3: TGTGCCAGTAGTATTCCAGCGGGAGACTTCGGGGGCACAGATACGCAGTATTTT. Translated: CASSIPAGDFGGTDTQYF. This sequence joins TRBV19 and TRBJ2-3; 8 bases align to TRBD2. The CDR3 covers 18 residues. Germline V gives CDR1 LNHDA, CDR2 SQIVND (reference sequence). V was pared by 3 bases and J by 1 base, with 12 bases of the junction left unmatched. The variable domain in full, with the rest retrieved from reference TRBV19 and TRBJ2-3, is DGGITQSPKYLFRKEGQNVTLSCEQNLNHDAMYWYRQDPGQGLRLIYYSQIVNDFQKGDIAEGYSVSREKKESFPLTVTSAQKNPTAFYLCASSIPAGDFGGTDTQYFGPGTRLTVL.